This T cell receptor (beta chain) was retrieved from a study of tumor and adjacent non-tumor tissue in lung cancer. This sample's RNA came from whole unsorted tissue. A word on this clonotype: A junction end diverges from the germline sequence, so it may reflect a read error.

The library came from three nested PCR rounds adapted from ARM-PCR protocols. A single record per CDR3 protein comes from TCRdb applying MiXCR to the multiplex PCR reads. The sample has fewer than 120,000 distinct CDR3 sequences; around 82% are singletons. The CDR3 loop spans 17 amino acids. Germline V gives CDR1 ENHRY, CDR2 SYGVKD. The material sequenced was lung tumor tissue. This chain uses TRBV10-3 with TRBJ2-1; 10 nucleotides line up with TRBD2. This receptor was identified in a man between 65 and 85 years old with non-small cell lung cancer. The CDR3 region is CTIKVQGTSGETNEQFF. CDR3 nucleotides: TGTACCATCAAAGTGCAGGGAACTAGCGGGGAAACCAATGAGCAGTTCTTC.